Following are 9 T cell receptor beta chains from one sample sequenced in a study of T cells in Graves' hyperthyroidism and ophthalmopathy. Researchers took RNA transcripts and amplified the TCR beta CDR3 regions from them. The TCR CDR3 first-round RT-PCR relied on the HTBI primer set. In TCRdb, the multiplex PCR reads were re-called with MiXCR into one record per CDR3 protein. The table records 300,000 to 450,000 distinct CDR3 sequences, roughly 13% of them present only once. Sequenced material: blood. These receptors all come from a woman aged 55-69 years with Graves' hyperthyroidism.

This clonotype has a count of ten or more. The chain employs TRBV2 and TRBJ2-1, with 11 nucleotides matching TRBD2. The J segment lost 6 bases and the V segment lost 5 bases, leaving 6 bases of the junction unmatched. This CDR3 region has 15 residues. The germline V gene has CDR1 SNHLY and CDR2 FYNNEI. As DNA, the CDR3 is TGTGCCAGCAGTCAACTAGCGGGAGTTAGCAATGAGCAGTTCTTC. It translates to CASSQLAGVSNEQFF.

The chain uses TRBV4-1 and TRBJ1-1, with a weak D call TRBD1 (6 bases). This CDR3 has 11 amino acids. The germline gives CDR1 MGHRA, CDR2 YSYEKL. V was cut by 3 bases and J by 11 bases, with 10 bases left in between. For the CDR3, the DNA is TGCGCCAGCAGCCAGGGGGCGGCGGCTTTCTTT. Protein sequence: CASSQGAAAFF.

This clonotype was counted ten times or more. V gene TRBV24-1 combines with J gene TRBJ2-2; 8 positions agree with TRBD1. The germline CDR1 and CDR2 sequences are KGHDR and SFDVKD. The length of the CDR3 is 14 residues. V was pared by 7 bases and J by 4 bases, with 4 bases of the junction left unmatched. The CDR3 DNA sequence: TGTGCCACCAGGGGACAGGCCTCCACCGGGGAGCTGTTTTTT. It yields the protein CATRGQASTGELFF.

This clonotype was found a few times. The chain couples TRBV20-1 to TRBJ2-7; D is perhaps TRBD2 (5 bases). Germline CDR1 and CDR2: DFQATT and SNEGSKA (reference sequence). The V end lost 1 base, the J end lost 0 bases, and 13 bases lay between the germline ends. The CDR3 totals 15 residues. Here the CDR3 reads CSARAPSRSSYEQYF. The CDR3 DNA is TGCAGTGCTAGAGCCCCTAGCAGAAGCTCCTACGAGCAGTACTTC.

This clonotype was seen ten or more times. The chain carries TRBV28 and TRBJ2-7; TRBD1 matches at 8 bases. This CDR3 is built from 15 residues. Germline V gene lookup returns CDR1 MDHEN and CDR2 SYDVKM. The trim removed 5 bases at V and 3 bases at J, leaving 9 bases unmatched. The CDR3: CASSQAGTGYYEQYF. The DNA for the CDR3 is TGTGCCAGCAGTCAGGCCGGGACAGGCTACTACGAGCAGTACTTC.

V usage is TRBV5-1 and J usage is TRBJ1-2; D is ambiguous. From germline, CDR1 is SGHRS and CDR2 YFSETQ. The ends were cut back, 4 bases at V and 0 bases at J, with 22 bases in the middle. The CDR3 is 18 residues long. In nucleotides, the CDR3 is TGCGCCAGCAGCAGCCGGAGAGCAGTGCTTAGAACTAACTATGGCTACACCTTC. It encodes CASSSRRAVLRTNYGYTF.

This clonotype was seen at least ten times. The CDR3: CASSLIVRQVQEQYF. The CDR3 DNA sequence: TGTGCCAGCAGCTTAATCGTGAGACAGGTCCAAGAGCAGTACTTC. The rearrangement joins TRBV7-9 to TRBJ2-7; tentatively, D is TRBD1 (6 bases). The V gene's germline CDR1 is SEHNR and CDR2 FQNEAQ (reference sequence). Between the trimmed V and J ends, which lost 2 bases and 7 bases, there was a span of 18 bases. The CDR3 runs 15 residues.

This clonotype was seen repeatedly, ten times or more. CDR3 in DNA: TGTGCCAGCAGTCAACAGGCAGGGGTCTCTGGAAACACCATATATTTT. Residues: CASSQQAGVSGNTIYF. This chain links TRBV12-3 or TRBV12-4 with TRBJ1-3, with TRBD1 as a possible D gene (6 bases). V was clipped by 5 bases and J by 0 bases, with 14 bases between them. This CDR3 region has 16 residues.

Points on this clonotype: Just one base apart from a much larger clone, this may be a read error. The rearrangement uses TRBV7-2 and TRBJ2-1, with a possible D match to TRBD2 (6 bases). The germline V and J ends were trimmed by 0 bases and 5 bases, with 11 bases remaining between them. This CDR3 region has 15 residues. CDR1 and CDR2 from the germline V gene are SGHTA and FQGNSA. In DNA form, the CDR3 reads TGTGCCAGCAGCTTAGCTGGGACTTTACACAATGAGCAGTTCTTC. Its protein product is CASSLAGTLHNEQFF.